The 9 T cell receptor beta chains in this list originate from one sample, sequenced in a study of blood T cell repertoires in COVID-19. Sequencing was performed with immunoSEQ multiplex PCR; in TCRdb, only in-frame clones are kept and a portion is missing. Of approximately 120,000 clones in the sample, 65% to 85% are singletons; the top ten hold approximately 18%. The sequenced material came from peripheral blood. Receptor source: a man younger than 40 with COVID-19, enrolled during active disease.

The chain has TRBV11-3 and TRBJ2-3; maybe TRBD1 (7 bases). Germline V lookup: CDR1 SGHNT, CDR2 YENEEA. V was trimmed by 2 bases and J by 2 bases, leaving 23 bases between them. The CDR3 has 19 amino acids. Written as DNA, the CDR3 is TGTGCCAGCAGCTTACGTGGGGGGTACGGTACAGGGGCCACAGATACGCAGTATTTT. Its translation is CASSLRGGYGTGATDTQYF.

The rearrangement joins TRBV6-5 to TRBJ1-3; 8 bases map to TRBD1. The CDR3 is 15 amino acids. The germline V gene encodes CDR1 MNHEY and CDR2 SVGAGI. Trimming cost V 6 bases and J 0 bases; bases outside gene matches: 4. The CDR3 spells CASRMDRDSGNTIYF. CDR3 in DNA: TGTGCCAGCAGAATGGACAGGGACTCTGGAAACACCATATATTTT.

The chain combines TRBV4-3 with TRBJ2-2; 12 nucleotides match TRBD1. The V gene's germline CDR1 is LGHNA and CDR2 YSLEER. The length of the CDR3 is 15 residues. Unmatched junction bases numbered 4, after V lost 4 bases and J lost 7 bases. The CDR3 coding sequence is TGCGCCAGCAGCCCCGGGACAGGGGGCGTCGGGGAGCTGTTTTTT. Translated, it gives CASSPGTGGVGELFF.

The chain carries TRBV5-4 and TRBJ2-1, with TRBD2 as a possible D gene (5 bases). V was shortened by 6 bases and J by 4 bases, with 11 bases between the two germline ends. The CDR3 sequence is 13 residues long. Germline V gene data show CDR1 as SGHNT and CDR2 as YYREEE (reference sequence). The DNA for the CDR3 is TGTGCCAGCATGCTTAGAGGGTACAATGAGCAGTTCTTC. It encodes CASMLRGYNEQFF.

This chain's CDR3 is CASSYYSPGNGYTF. For the CDR3, the DNA is TGTGCCAGCAGCTACTACTCGCCAGGGAATGGCTACACCTTC. The chain joins TRBV5-4 to TRBJ1-2; perhaps TRBD1 as D (5 bases). V was cut by 3 bases and J by 6 bases, with 15 bases left in between. The germline V gene encodes CDR1 SGHNT and CDR2 YYREEE (reference sequence). This CDR3 is 14 amino acids long.

By share, this clone counts as medium-sized. The rearrangement joins TRBV4-2 to TRBJ2-5; maybe TRBD2 (7 bases). V was pared by 0 bases and J by 4 bases, with 15 bases between. Per germline, CDR1 LGHNA and CDR2 YNFKEQ. The CDR3 length is 16 residues. The CDR3 loop reads CASSQDPGGYVETQYF. The CDR3, as DNA: TGTGCCAGCAGCCAAGATCCGGGGGGCTACGTAGAGACCCAGTACTTC.

The chain couples TRBV7-9 to TRBJ2-4; the D is unclear. CDR1 SEHNR and CDR2 FQNEAQ come from the germline V gene (reference sequence). Trimming cost V 0 bases and J 8 bases, with 14 bases left between them. The CDR3 runs 15 residues. The CDR3 protein is CASSLAQAGPHIQYF. The CDR3 coding sequence is TGTGCCAGCAGCTTAGCGCAAGCAGGTCCCCACATTCAGTACTTC. The full variable domain, rest sourced from reference TRBV7-9 and TRBJ2-4, is DTGVSQNPRHKITKRGQNVTFRCDPISEHNRLYWYRQTLGQGPEFLTYFQNEAQLEKSRLLSDRFSAERPKGSFSTLEIQRTEQGDSAMYLCASSLAQAGPHIQYFGAGTRLSVL.

J is TRBJ2-6 and V is TRBV5-1; D gene uncertain. Germline-derived CDR1 and CDR2 are SGHRS and YFSETQ. The CDR3 length is 15 residues. The germline V and J ends were trimmed by 2 bases and 0 bases, with 6 bases remaining between them. This CDR3 is CASSLRVSGANVLTF. As DNA, the CDR3 is TGCGCCAGCAGCTTACGGGTCTCTGGGGCCAACGTCCTGACTTTC.

To note about this clone: A read error is likely, as this CDR3 ends without the conserved phenylalanine or tryptophan. The DNA is omitted, as the CDR3 cannot be located on it reliably, and the CDR3 follows TCRdb's listing. This chain links TRBV20-1 with TRBJ1-6; TRBD1 is taken as the D call from the table, unchecked against the DNA. The CDR3 is made up of 11 amino acids, end residues included. Germline V gene sequence: CDR1 DFQATT, CDR2 SNEGSKA (reference sequence). CDR3 residues: CSAPLQVGFVI.